Many counts were recorded for the clone carrying this TCR beta chain. TCRdb recomputed calls from the 5' RACE reads with MiXCR, one row per CDR3 protein. Counted here are about 400,000 distinct CDR3 sequences, roughly 17% occurring once; the ten biggest clones make up roughly 21%. The data derive from a study of T-cell memory formation after mild COVID-19. The germline CDR1 and CDR2 sequences are DFQATT and SNEGSKA (reference sequence). The CDR3 runs 15 residues. V was clipped by 4 bases and J by 2 bases; unmatched bases: 7. Sequenced material: PBMCs or a T cell subset sorted from them (not recorded which). This clonotype was sampled from a man younger than 35 who had mild COVID-19 (a few samples of this study predate the infection). Cell type and time point are not known. The chain is built from TRBV20-1 and TRBJ2-4, with 8 positions matching TRBD1. CDR3 coding DNA: TGCAGTGCTACGGGACAGGACCACCCCAAAAACATTCAGTACTTC. As protein: CSATGQDHPKNIQYF.